Listed here are 19 T cell receptor beta chains from one sample, sequenced in a study of T cell repertoires in cytomegalovirus infection. TCRdb reanalysed the reads using MiXCR and keeps one entry per CDR3 protein. The repertoire holds roughly 570,000 distinct CDR3 sequences, with 40% as singletons. These receptors are not linked to any known antigen. The starting material was cultured PBMCs, obtained from culture after CMV antigen stimulation. These receptors originate from a human donor in good health (CMV status not recorded). Some clones in this sample may be carry-over from other donors' samples.

J is TRBJ1-2 and V is TRBV20-1; D gene unclear. This CDR3 region has 12 residues. The germline V and J ends were trimmed by 5 bases and 2 bases, with 9 bases remaining between them. Germline V lookup: CDR1 DFQATT, CDR2 SNEGSKA (reference sequence). The DNA of the CDR3 is TGCAGTGCTTCTCCAAGGAACTATGGCTACACCTTC. Its protein is CSASPRNYGYTF.

The chain combines TRBV7-8 with TRBJ2-1, with D possibly being TRBD1 or TRBD2 (5 bases each). The CDR3 consists of 15 residues. V was cut by 3 bases and J by 4 bases, with 13 bases left in between. Germline values: CDR1 SGHVS, CDR2 FQNEAQ. In DNA, the CDR3 is TGTGCCAGCAGCTTGGGACGTCTTCCATACAATGAGCAGTTCTTC. Translation gives CASSLGRLPYNEQFF.

This clonotype was found a few times. The chain uses TRBV12-3 or TRBV12-4 and TRBJ2-4; D gene ambiguous. The length of the CDR3 is 15 residues. V gave up 5 bases and J gave up 7 bases, with 18 bases separating them. The CDR3 reads CASSPPPPEKNIQYF. The CDR3 DNA is TGTGCCAGCAGTCCACCCCCCCCTGAAAAGAACATTCAGTACTTC.

The V call is TRBV27, the J call TRBJ1-5; D is perhaps TRBD1 (6 bases). V was clipped by 6 bases and J by 7 bases, with 16 bases between them. Germline V gene data show CDR1 as MNHEY and CDR2 as SMNVEV (reference sequence). This CDR3 comprises 14 residues. CDR3 amino acids: CASSPDRIYQPQHF. The CDR3 bases are TGTGCCAGCAGCCCAGACAGGATATACCAGCCCCAGCATTTT.

The CDR3 here is CASNQGRDNTEAFF. The CDR3 DNA follows: TGTGCCAGTAACCAGGGACGGGACAATACCGAAGCTTTCTTT. The chain recombines TRBV19 with TRBJ1-1; D perhaps matches TRBD1 (6 bases). This CDR3 is built from 14 residues. V shed 7 bases and J shed 8 bases, with 20 bases lying between them. The germline V gene has CDR1 LNHDA and CDR2 SQIVND (reference sequence).

This clonotype has a handful of counts. V gene TRBV20-1 combines with J gene TRBJ2-3; TRBD1 matches 9 bases. The CDR3 contains 15 residues. CDR1 is DFQATT and CDR2 is SNEGSKA in the germline V gene (reference sequence). Trimming took 0 bases from V and 4 from J; bases not matched to a gene: 5. The CDR3 here is CSARDWGQGADTQYF. As DNA, the CDR3 is TGCAGTGCTAGAGATTGGGGACAGGGCGCAGATACGCAGTATTTT.

The rearrangement uses TRBV7-2 and TRBJ2-5; D may correspond to TRBD1 or TRBD2 (6 bases each). Trimming stripped 0 bases from V and 2 bases from J, with 34 bases between. CDR3 length: 23 residues. CDR1 is SGHTA, CDR2 FQGNSA, per germline. Written as DNA, the CDR3 is TGTGCCAGCAGCTTAGCGCATTACGTAACTAACAGGGCTTGGACTACACAGCAAGAGACCCAGTACTTC. It encodes CASSLAHYVTNRAWTTQQETQYF.

The chain is built from TRBV7-9 and TRBJ2-1, with 8 bases lining up with TRBD2. Germline loops: CDR1 SEHNR, CDR2 FQNEAQ (reference sequence). V was clipped by 9 bases and J by 3 bases; unmatched bases: 7. This CDR3 contains 14 residues. The CDR3 DNA reads as TGTGCCAGTCAACTAGCGGACTACTACAATGAGCAGTTCTTC. Translating it yields CASQLADYYNEQFF.

This clonotype was observed a few times. The chain carries TRBV28 and TRBJ1-2; D is possibly TRBD1 (6 bases). The ends were cut back, 2 bases at V and 3 bases at J, with 16 bases in the middle. The CDR3 covers 16 residues. Germline V gene data show CDR1 as MDHEN and CDR2 as SYDVKM. For the CDR3, the DNA is TGTGCCAGCAGTTTACCTCTCCGGGACACCTACTATGGCTACACCTTC. It encodes CASSLPLRDTYYGYTF.

The V call is TRBV11-2, the J call TRBJ2-1, with D unresolved. The CDR3 has 15 residues. Germline V gene data show CDR1 as SGHAT and CDR2 as FQNNGV. The V gene lost 5 bases and the J gene lost 5 bases, with 16 bases spanning the gap. The CDR3 region has the DNA TGTGCCAGCAGCCTAGTGATCGTCGATGACAATGAGCAGTTCTTC. Protein: CASSLVIVDDNEQFF. Supplemented by reference TRBV11-2 and TRBJ2-1, the full variable domain reads EAGVAQSPRYKIIEKRQSVAFWCNPISGHATLYWYQQILGQGPKLLIQFQNNGVVDDSQLPKDRFSAERLKGVDSTLKIQPAKLEDSAVYLCASSLVIVDDNEQFFGPGTRLTVL.

This clonotype was seen only a few times. This chain connects TRBV11-1 to TRBJ1-3; D is unclear. Germline V lookup: CDR1 SGHAT, CDR2 FQDESV (reference sequence). CDR3 length: 15 residues. V gave up 2 bases and J gave up 4 bases, with 12 bases separating them. Here the CDR3 reads CASSLSRTAGNTIYF. DNA of the CDR3: TGTGCCAGCAGCTTATCCAGGACGGCCGGAAACACCATATATTTT.

This clonotype was counted only a few times. The V and J genes are TRBV4-1 and TRBJ2-7; D is tentatively TRBD1 or TRBD2 (5 bases each). Germline loops: CDR1 MGHRA, CDR2 YSYEKL. CDR3 length equals 15 residues. Between the trimmed V and J ends, which lost 1 base and 0 bases, there was a span of 10 bases. The CDR3 region has the DNA TGCGCCAGCAGCCAAGGGGACCTAAGCTCCTACGAGCAGTACTTC. Its protein is CASSQGDLSSYEQYF.

This clonotype has a single count. V usage is TRBV4-1 and J usage is TRBJ2-7; no reliable D call. Germline values: CDR1 MGHRA, CDR2 YSYEKL. Trimming stripped 0 bases from V and 5 bases from J, with 5 bases between. This CDR3 spans 12 amino acids. The CDR3 reads CASSQDNDEQYF. CDR3 nucleotides: TGCGCCAGCAGCCAAGATAACGACGAGCAGTACTTC.

There are many counts of this clonotype. DNA of the CDR3: TGTGCCAGCAGCTTAAACTCAAATTCACCCCTCCACTTT. This translates into CASSLNSNSPLHF. The chain employs TRBV7-9 and TRBJ1-6; the D is unclear. Germline V gives CDR1 SEHNR, CDR2 FQNEAQ (reference sequence). The CDR3 sequence is 13 residues long. V lost 2 bases and J 7 bases, leaving 6 bases between the germline ends.

CDR3 in DNA: TGTGCCAGCAGTTACTCGGACACTGGGGACACTGAAGCTTTCTTT. Protein sequence: CASSYSDTGDTEAFF. J is TRBJ1-1 and V is TRBV6-2 or TRBV6-3; TRBD1 is a possible D gene (5 bases). CDR1 and CDR2 from the germline V gene are MNHEY and SVGEGT. The V end lost 0 bases, the J end lost 3 bases, and 11 bases lay between the germline ends. There are 15 residues in the CDR3.

The chain joins TRBV29-1 to TRBJ2-5, with no clear D. Trimming took 6 bases from V and 5 from J, leaving 13 bases between them. CDR1 is SQVTM and CDR2 is ANQGSEA in the germline V gene. The CDR3 runs 12 residues. The CDR3: CSVLEYVETQYF. CDR3 bases: TGCAGCGTCTTAGAATACGTCGAGACCCAGTACTTC.

The chain's CDR3 is CASSFRRKNSPLHF. CDR3 coding DNA: TGTGCCAGCAGCTTCCGACGGAAAAATTCACCCCTCCACTTT. This sequence joins TRBV7-2 and TRBJ1-6; D is undetermined. V was cut by 3 bases and J by 7 bases, with 10 bases left in between. Per the germline V gene, CDR1 is SGHTA and CDR2 is FQGNSA. The CDR3 sequence is 14 residues long.

The chain couples TRBV12-3 or TRBV12-4 to TRBJ2-2, with 7 positions matching TRBD2. J lost 1 base, V lost 8 bases, and 4 bases had no gene match. The length of the CDR3 is 14 residues. The CDR3 DNA reads as TGTGCCAGCCGGCCGGGGGGGAACACCGGGGAGCTGTTTTTT. Protein sequence: CASRPGGNTGELFF.

V usage is TRBV27 and J usage is TRBJ2-1; 7 bases agree with TRBD2. Trimming cost V 7 bases and J 0 bases; bases outside gene matches: 9. The V gene's germline CDR1 is MNHEY and CDR2 SMNVEV (reference sequence). There are 16 residues in the CDR3. The CDR3 DNA follows: TGTGCCAGCATGAGAATAGCGGGCCACTCCTACAATGAGCAGTTCTTC. It yields the protein CASMRIAGHSYNEQFF.